This TCR beta chain appears in the sequencing data of a study of glioma-infiltrating T cells (TCRdb year 2016). About the study as a whole: The low-grade gliomas were WHO grade II oligodendrogliomas or astrocytomas, while the glioblastomas were WHO grade IV tumors sampled at initial diagnosis rather than at recurrent diagnosis. Dexamethasone was administered to glioma patients for six or fewer days before surgery. Blood libraries targeted about 4- to 10-fold sequencing coverage of 1 million or so peripheral T cells. Sequencing of TCR alpha- and beta-chain repertoires was performed on glioma tissue, on non-neoplastic brain tissue, and on matched peripheral blood mononuclear cells. To measure divergence between tissue and blood T-cell populations, each tissue-infiltrating repertoire was compared with the peripheral blood repertoire of the same patient. The paired cohort comprised three low-grade glioma patients, about eight primary glioblastoma patients and three non-glioma patients contributing non-neoplastic brain tissue. General study outcomes and caveats: Group comparisons rested on small numbers: three non-neoplastic, three low-grade glioma and 7 or 8 glioblastoma patients. In non-neoplastic patients, VJ-independent divergence between tissue and blood fell below expectation, whereas in all gliomas, and especially in low-grade gliomas, the divergence rose above expectation. Tissue and blood shared very few CDR3 sequences, a result attributed to high CDR3 diversity and limited sampling. Patients with low tissue-blood divergence were marked by a signature set of shared blood CDR3 motifs, and that set was depleted in highly divergent patients.

Surgical brain or tumor specimens were cryofrozen in liquid nitrogen immediately after resection, and peripheral blood cells were collected concurrently. The CDR1 and CDR2 encoded by the germline V gene (reference sequence) are SEHNR and FQNEAQ. The cysteine opens and the phenylalanine closes a CDR3 of 14 amino acids. Left in the record is the CDR3 DNA by itself, 42 bases read in frame from the first base. Germline trimming: 5 bases from V, 0 bases from J; junction bases outside gene matches: 4. The iRepertoire nested amplicon-rescue multiplex PCR (arm-PCR) platform was used to amplify TCR alpha and beta CDR3 regions from RNA. One-step reverse transcription and amplification used about 85-400 ng of tissue mRNA or PBMC total RNA as input. Following bead purification, Illumina adapters were added by a secondary multiplex PCR, and the libraries were gel-purified between 200 and 400 bp. Libraries carried internal 6-nucleotide barcodes used for demultiplexing. Sequencing of libraries was performed on an Illumina MiSeq with 2x220 or 2x250 nucleotide paired-end reads. Processing in the source paper ran as follows. Paired reads were merged using FLASH 1.2.11 and aligned with BWA-MEM to the GRCh37 human genome, and TRA and TRB reads were then extracted. V and J assignment used an IMGT-derived reference of cassette sequences and CDR3 motifs that included pseudogenes. Reads were translated in three frames, and productive CDR3s were defined by a C…FGXG motif without stop codons. A clonotype was defined as a unique combination of a V-J cassette pair and a CDR3 amino acid sequence. Filtering of reads was based on Hamming distance, with the threshold set by the sequence error rate of each sample in mapped regions. TCRdb took the public reads, trimmed them with fastp at Q25, ran MiXCR for clone calling and kept in-frame beta chains. Under each unique CDR3 protein, matching rows form one entry showing the most common genes and DNA. The authors' filters were not applied to this entry. The sample table contains 400,000 or so distinct CDR3 sequences; only one count was recorded for approximately 42% of them. 12% of the sample lies in the top ten.

As for this clonotype: No antigen is known for it. One base away there is no much larger clone; base qualities are not given.

The sequence is built from TRBV7-9 and TRBJ2-7; 7 of the junction bases match TRBD1. Source material: glioma tissue, nonneoplastic brain tissue, or PBMCs (not recorded which). This clonotype was sampled from a human donor with low-grade glioma or glioblastoma, undergoing nonglioma brain surgery, or in good health (not recorded which). The nucleotide sequence is TGTGCCAGCAGCCGGACAGGCAACTCCTACGAGCAGTACTTC. This codes for CASSRTGNSYEQYF.